Listed below are T cell receptor beta chains from one sample, sequenced in a study of cytomegalovirus exposure and HLA in healthy donors. Produced via immunoSEQ multiplex PCR; TCRdb's table is partial and in-frame only. The sample has some 120,000 clones, approximately 75% seen once. Sequenced: PBMCs. The receptors shown here come from a man aged 30-40 years in good health and CMV-seronegative. Each CDR3 is given with its conserved first and last residue. Fields, in order: CDR3 length, D gene, J gene, clone size, V gene, CDR3 DNA, CDR3 protein. A D gene is named only where the DNA matches it firmly. The size field is filled for only some rows; it gives once, few, many or a size class.

cdr3_length: 13
d_call: .
j_call: TRBJ2-3
clone_size: .
v_call: TRBV7-2
cdr3_nt: TGTGCCAGCAGCTTTAAGCTGTCAGATACGCAGTATTTT
cdr3_aa: CASSFKLSDTQYF

cdr3_length: 15
d_call: .
j_call: TRBJ1-6
clone_size: .
v_call: TRBV27
cdr3_nt: TGTGCCAGCAGTTCCCTTGGGGCTGGCGGTTCACCCCTCCACTTT
cdr3_aa: CASSSLGAGGSPLHF

cdr3_length: 18
d_call: TRBD2
j_call: TRBJ2-6
clone_size: .
v_call: TRBV27
cdr3_nt: TGTGCCAGCAGCCTAAGAGCGGGATGGGGGTCTGGGGCCAACGTCCTGACTTTC
cdr3_aa: CASSLRAGWGSGANVLTF

cdr3_length: 16
d_call: TRBD2
j_call: TRBJ2-7
clone_size: .
v_call: TRBV27
cdr3_nt: TGTGCCAGCAGCCCTCCCGGTGTAGCGGGGGGTGGCGAGCAGTACTTC
cdr3_aa: CASSPPGVAGGGEQYF

cdr3_length: 15
d_call: .
j_call: TRBJ2-7
clone_size: .
v_call: TRBV18
cdr3_nt: TGTGCCAGCTCACCGAGCCAACTTGCCTCCTACGAGCAGTACTTC
cdr3_aa: CASSPSQLASYEQYF

cdr3_length: 15
d_call: .
j_call: TRBJ1-3
clone_size: .
v_call: TRBV28
cdr3_nt: TGTGCCAGCAGTTTGAACGGAGGAGGTGGAAACACCATATATTTT
cdr3_aa: CASSLNGGGGNTIYF

cdr3_length: 14
d_call: .
j_call: TRBJ1-1
clone_size: .
v_call: TRBV5-1
cdr3_nt: TGCGCCAGCAGCTTGGGCCAGGGCTACACTGAAGCTTTCTTT
cdr3_aa: CASSLGQGYTEAFF

cdr3_length: 18
d_call: TRBD1
j_call: TRBJ1-2
clone_size: .
v_call: TRBV7-8
cdr3_nt: TGTGCCAGCAGCCAATATATAGGAGCGGACAGGGGCTTGGATGGCTACACCTTC
cdr3_aa: CASSQYIGADRGLDGYTF

cdr3_length: 14
d_call: TRBD2
j_call: TRBJ2-7
clone_size: .
v_call: TRBV7-6
cdr3_nt: TGTGCCAGCAGCCTGAGGGAGGGGCCCTACGAGCAGTACTTC
cdr3_aa: CASSLREGPYEQYF

cdr3_length: 15
d_call: TRBD1
j_call: TRBJ2-5
clone_size: once
v_call: TRBV5-1
cdr3_nt: TGCGCCAGCAGCCCGGACAGGTCGTACCAAGAGACCCAGTACTTC
cdr3_aa: CASSPDRSYQETQYF

cdr3_length: 16
d_call: TRBD1
j_call: TRBJ1-2
clone_size: few
v_call: TRBV4-1
cdr3_nt: TGCGCCAGCAGCCAAGGGACAGGGCGCTTAAACGATGGCTACACCTTC
cdr3_aa: CASSQGTGRLNDGYTF

cdr3_length: 12
d_call: .
j_call: TRBJ1-1
clone_size: .
v_call: TRBV6-1
cdr3_nt: TGTGCCATCGGACATTGGAACACTGAAGCTTTCTTT
cdr3_aa: CAIGHWNTEAFF

cdr3_length: 15
d_call: TRBD1
j_call: TRBJ2-5
clone_size: .
v_call: TRBV5-5
cdr3_nt: TGTGCCAGCAGCCGGGACAGGGCGAATGGAGAGACCCAGTACTTC
cdr3_aa: CASSRDRANGETQYF

cdr3_length: 15
d_call: .
j_call: TRBJ1-3
clone_size: .
v_call: TRBV5-1
cdr3_nt: TGCGCCAGCAGCCCCGGTAGAGGGCCTGGAAACACCATATATTTT
cdr3_aa: CASSPGRGPGNTIYF

cdr3_length: 14
d_call: TRBD1
j_call: TRBJ2-5
clone_size: .
v_call: TRBV5-4
cdr3_nt: TGTGCCAGCCTTAACAGGGGGGAATCCGAGACCCAGTACTTC
cdr3_aa: CASLNRGESETQYF

cdr3_length: 15
d_call: TRBD1
j_call: TRBJ2-1
clone_size: .
v_call: TRBV2
cdr3_nt: TGTGCCAGCAGTGACCAGGGGGCGCGGTTGAATGAGCAGTTCTTC
cdr3_aa: CASSDQGARLNEQFF

cdr3_length: 14
d_call: .
j_call: TRBJ2-5
clone_size: .
v_call: TRBV5-1
cdr3_nt: TGCGCCAGCAGCTTGGTGGGCAGACAAGAGACCCAGTACTTC
cdr3_aa: CASSLVGRQETQYF

cdr3_length: 16
d_call: TRBD1
j_call: TRBJ2-1
clone_size: .
v_call: TRBV18
cdr3_nt: TGTGCCAGCTCTTCACCCGACAGGGGGCGCCTCAATGAGCAGTTCTTC
cdr3_aa: CASSSPDRGRLNEQFF

cdr3_length: 16
d_call: TRBD2
j_call: TRBJ2-1
clone_size: .
v_call: TRBV19
cdr3_nt: TGTGCCAGTAGTATAAGAGGCGGGGGGGTTTACAATGAGCAGTTCTTC
cdr3_aa: CASSIRGGGVYNEQFF

cdr3_length: 12
d_call: TRBD1
j_call: TRBJ1-6
clone_size: .
v_call: TRBV30
cdr3_nt: TGTGCCTGGTCCCAGGGGGATTCACCCCTCCACTTT
cdr3_aa: CAWSQGDSPLHF

cdr3_length: 15
d_call: .
j_call: TRBJ1-3
clone_size: .
v_call: TRBV6-5
cdr3_nt: TGTGCCAGCAGCCCTATGACAGAATCTGGAAACACCATATATTTT
cdr3_aa: CASSPMTESGNTIYF

cdr3_length: 17
d_call: .
j_call: TRBJ2-3
clone_size: .
v_call: TRBV2
cdr3_nt: TGTGCCAGCGGAGGAGGGGGGGGGTTTTATAGCACAGATACGCAGTATTTT
cdr3_aa: CASGGGGGFYSTDTQYF

cdr3_length: 13
d_call: TRBD1
j_call: TRBJ1-2
clone_size: once
v_call: TRBV7-2
cdr3_nt: TGTGCCAGCAGCTTAAACAGGGGGGATGGCTACACCTTC
cdr3_aa: CASSLNRGDGYTF

cdr3_length: 14
d_call: .
j_call: TRBJ1-5
clone_size: .
v_call: TRBV7-9
cdr3_nt: TGTGCCAGCAGCTTAGGGAACAGTGGCCAGCCCCAGCATTTT
cdr3_aa: CASSLGNSGQPQHF

cdr3_length: 15
d_call: TRBD1
j_call: TRBJ2-1
clone_size: .
v_call: TRBV7-3
cdr3_nt: TGTGCCAGCAGCTTATCGGGACAGGGCCCCAATGAGCAGTTCTTC
cdr3_aa: CASSLSGQGPNEQFF

cdr3_length: 13
d_call: .
j_call: TRBJ1-5
clone_size: .
v_call: TRBV5-4
cdr3_nt: TGTGCCAGCAGCTTGGAGAGGGAACAGCCCCAGCATTTT
cdr3_aa: CASSLEREQPQHF

cdr3_length: 16
d_call: .
j_call: TRBJ2-5
clone_size: .
v_call: TRBV27
cdr3_nt: TGTGCCAGCAGTTCCCTCATCTTCCCGACAGAAGAGACCCAGTACTTC
cdr3_aa: CASSSLIFPTEETQYF

cdr3_length: 14
d_call: TRBD1
j_call: TRBJ2-3
clone_size: .
v_call: TRBV6-1
cdr3_nt: TGTGCCAGCAGGCTACAGGGGGCAATTGATACGCAGTATTTT
cdr3_aa: CASRLQGAIDTQYF

cdr3_length: 14
d_call: .
j_call: TRBJ1-4
clone_size: .
v_call: TRBV5-1
cdr3_nt: TGCGCCAGCAGCTGGACCGGGGTTAATGAAAAACTGTTTTTT
cdr3_aa: CASSWTGVNEKLFF

cdr3_length: 14
d_call: .
j_call: TRBJ2-7
clone_size: .
v_call: TRBV2
cdr3_nt: TGTGCCAGCAAACAGAGACAGATATCCTACGAGCAGTACTTC
cdr3_aa: CASKQRQISYEQYF

cdr3_length: 15
d_call: .
j_call: TRBJ1-2
clone_size: .
v_call: TRBV6-4
cdr3_nt: TGTGCCAGCAGGGACACAGGGTCCCTAAACTATGGCTACACCTTC
cdr3_aa: CASRDTGSLNYGYTF

cdr3_length: 14
d_call: .
j_call: TRBJ1-1
clone_size: .
v_call: TRBV28
cdr3_nt: TGTGCCAGCAGCCGTACAGGGAGGAACACTGAAGCTTTCTTT
cdr3_aa: CASSRTGRNTEAFF

cdr3_length: 15
d_call: .
j_call: TRBJ1-2
clone_size: .
v_call: TRBV11-2
cdr3_nt: TGTGCCAGCAGCTTATTTAACAGGGATGCCTATGGCTACACCTTC
cdr3_aa: CASSLFNRDAYGYTF

cdr3_length: 18
d_call: TRBD2
j_call: TRBJ2-1
clone_size: .
v_call: TRBV7-7
cdr3_nt: TGTGCTAGCAGCCCCCACCTATCGATGCGGGGGGGTTGGGATGAGCAGTTCTTC
cdr3_aa: CASSPHLSMRGGWDEQFF

cdr3_length: 18
d_call: .
j_call: TRBJ2-6
clone_size: .
v_call: TRBV7-3
cdr3_nt: TGTGCCAGCAGCTTGAGGACAGGGAGGGGTCCCGGGGCCAACGTCCTGACTTTC
cdr3_aa: CASSLRTGRGPGANVLTF

cdr3_length: 14
d_call: .
j_call: TRBJ1-1
clone_size: .
v_call: TRBV4-1
cdr3_nt: TGCGCCAGCAGCCAACGAAGCCCTTTGACTGAAGCTTTCTTT
cdr3_aa: CASSQRSPLTEAFF

cdr3_length: 18
d_call: TRBD2
j_call: TRBJ2-4
clone_size: .
v_call: TRBV10-3
cdr3_nt: TGTGCCATCAGTACGAGCGGGGGCCCAGACACGAGCCGAAACATTCAGTACTTC
cdr3_aa: CAISTSGGPDTSRNIQYF

cdr3_length: 14
d_call: .
j_call: TRBJ1-6
clone_size: .
v_call: TRBV6-6
cdr3_nt: TGTGCCAGCAGTTACCGTGGGGCCGATTCACCCCTCCACTTT
cdr3_aa: CASSYRGADSPLHF

cdr3_length: 12
d_call: .
j_call: TRBJ1-2
clone_size: .
v_call: TRBV5-6
cdr3_nt: TGTGCCAGCAGCTTGTTTTCGTATGGCTACACCTTC
cdr3_aa: CASSLFSYGYTF

cdr3_length: 17
d_call: .
j_call: TRBJ2-2
clone_size: .
v_call: TRBV21-1
cdr3_nt: TGTGCCAGCAGCAAACCGTCGGGGGGAACTAACACCGGGGAGCTGTTTTTT
cdr3_aa: CASSKPSGGTNTGELFF

cdr3_length: 16
d_call: TRBD1
j_call: TRBJ1-5
clone_size: .
v_call: TRBV9
cdr3_nt: TGTGCCAGCAGCCCCGGACAGGGGGCCGGCAATCAGCCCCAGCATTTT
cdr3_aa: CASSPGQGAGNQPQHF